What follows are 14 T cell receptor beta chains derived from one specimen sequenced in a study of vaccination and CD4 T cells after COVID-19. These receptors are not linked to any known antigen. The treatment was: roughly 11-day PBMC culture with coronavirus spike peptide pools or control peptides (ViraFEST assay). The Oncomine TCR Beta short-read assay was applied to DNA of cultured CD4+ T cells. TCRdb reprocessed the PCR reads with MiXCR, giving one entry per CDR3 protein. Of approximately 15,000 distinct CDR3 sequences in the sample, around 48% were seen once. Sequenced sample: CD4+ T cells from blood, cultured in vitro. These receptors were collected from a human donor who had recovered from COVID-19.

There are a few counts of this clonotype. The CDR3 loop reads CASSLTGTGGPGGYTF. The DNA for the CDR3 is TGCGCCAGCAGCTTGACCGGGACAGGGGGTCCAGGTGGCTACACCTTC. This rearrangement joins TRBV5-1 to TRBJ1-2, with TRBD1 matching over 11 bases. The CDR3 loop spans 16 amino acids. V gave up 1 base and J gave up 7 bases; unmatched junction bases: 9. The germline gives CDR1 SGHRS, CDR2 YFSETQ.

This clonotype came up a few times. CDR3 amino acids: CASRMDRGGTEAFF. The CDR3 DNA reads as TGTGCCAGCAGGATGGACAGGGGGGGAACTGAAGCTTTCTTT. The rearrangement joins TRBV6-1 to TRBJ1-1; TRBD1 aligns across 10 bases. The CDR3 contains 14 residues. Germline V lookup: CDR1 MNHNS, CDR2 SASEGT. Losses at the gene ends were 6 bases for V and 5 bases for J; bases not matched to a gene: 6.

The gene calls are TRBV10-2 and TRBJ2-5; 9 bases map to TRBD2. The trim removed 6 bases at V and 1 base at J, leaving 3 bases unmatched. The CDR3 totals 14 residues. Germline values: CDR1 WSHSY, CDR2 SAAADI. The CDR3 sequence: CASRATSGQETQYF. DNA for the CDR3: TGCGCCAGCAGGGCGACTAGCGGCCAAGAGACCCAGTACTTC.

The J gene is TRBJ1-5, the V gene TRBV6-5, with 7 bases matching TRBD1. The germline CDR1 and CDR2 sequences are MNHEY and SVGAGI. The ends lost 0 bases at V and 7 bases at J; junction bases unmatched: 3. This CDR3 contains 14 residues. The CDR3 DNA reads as TGTGCCAGCAGTTACTCGACAGGGAAACAGCCCCAGCATTTT. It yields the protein CASSYSTGKQPQHF.

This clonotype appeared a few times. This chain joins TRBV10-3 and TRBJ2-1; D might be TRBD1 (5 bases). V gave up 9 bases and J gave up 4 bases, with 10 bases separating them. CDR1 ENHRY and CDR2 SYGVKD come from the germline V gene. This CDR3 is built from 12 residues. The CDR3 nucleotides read TGTGCCATAAGCGACAGTTACAATGAGCAGTTCTTC. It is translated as CAISDSYNEQFF.

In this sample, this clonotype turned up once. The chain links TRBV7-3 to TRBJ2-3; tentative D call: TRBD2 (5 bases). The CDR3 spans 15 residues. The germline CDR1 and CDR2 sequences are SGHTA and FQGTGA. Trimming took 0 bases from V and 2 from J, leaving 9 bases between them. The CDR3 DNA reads TGTGCCAGCAGCTTAACCGGGGAACCCACAGATACGCAGTATTTT. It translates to CASSLTGEPTDTQYF.

This chain's CDR3 is CASSSGTETQYF. As DNA, the CDR3 is TGCGCCAGCAGTAGCGGGACGGAGACCCAGTACTTC. This chain connects TRBV10-2 to TRBJ2-5, with 7 bases identical to TRBD2. Germline CDR1 WSHSY, CDR2 SAAADI. The CDR3 extends over 12 amino acids. The junction had 2 bases not matched to a gene; V was cut back by 5 bases and J by 5 bases.

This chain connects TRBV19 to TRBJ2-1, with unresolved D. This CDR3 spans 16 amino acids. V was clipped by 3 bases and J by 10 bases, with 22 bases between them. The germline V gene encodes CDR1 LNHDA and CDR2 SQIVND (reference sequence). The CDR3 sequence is CASSMVPNRYDVEQFF. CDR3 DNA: TGTGCCAGTAGTATGGTACCTAATCGTTATGATGTAGAGCAGTTCTTC.

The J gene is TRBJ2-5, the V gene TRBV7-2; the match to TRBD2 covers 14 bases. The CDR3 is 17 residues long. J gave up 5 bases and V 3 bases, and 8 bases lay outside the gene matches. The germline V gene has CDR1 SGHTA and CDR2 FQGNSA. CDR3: CASSFPGTSGGGETQYF. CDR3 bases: TGTGCCAGCAGCTTCCCCGGGACTAGCGGGGGCGGGGAGACCCAGTACTTC. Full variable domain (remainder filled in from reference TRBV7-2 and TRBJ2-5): GAGVSQSPSNKVTEKGKDVELRCDPISGHTALYWYRQSLGQGLEFLIYFQGNSAPDKSGLPSDRFSAERTGGSVSTLTIQRTQQEDSAVYLCASSFPGTSGGGETQYFGPGTRLLVL.

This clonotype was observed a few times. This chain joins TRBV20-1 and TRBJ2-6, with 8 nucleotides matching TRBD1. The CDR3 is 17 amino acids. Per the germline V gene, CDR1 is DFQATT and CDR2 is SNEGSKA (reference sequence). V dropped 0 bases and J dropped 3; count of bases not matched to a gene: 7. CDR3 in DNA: TGCAGTGCTAGAGATGGGCAGGGGGCGCGTGGGGCCAACGTCCTGACTTTC. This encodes CSARDGQGARGANVLTF.

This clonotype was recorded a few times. The CDR3 loop reads CSVGGPRLRGDTQYF. The CDR3 nucleotides read TGCAGCGTTGGGGGCCCTAGGCTACGGGGGGATACGCAGTATTTT. The chain has TRBV29-1 and TRBJ2-3; TRBD2 is a possible D gene (6 bases). The CDR3 runs 15 residues. The V gene's germline CDR1 is SQVTM and CDR2 ANQGSEA. V was pared by 4 bases and J by 6 bases, with 20 bases between.

CDR3 sequence (DNA): TGTGCCAGCGGAATACTAGGGACAGGGCTAGTCTATAGCAATCAGCCCCAGCATTTT. Protein: CASGILGTGLVYSNQPQHF. The chain links TRBV6-1 to TRBJ1-5; 9 positions agree with TRBD1. Losses at the gene ends were 8 bases for V and 0 bases for J; bases not matched to a gene: 17. The CDR3 has 19 residues. From germline, CDR1 is MNHNS and CDR2 SASEGT.

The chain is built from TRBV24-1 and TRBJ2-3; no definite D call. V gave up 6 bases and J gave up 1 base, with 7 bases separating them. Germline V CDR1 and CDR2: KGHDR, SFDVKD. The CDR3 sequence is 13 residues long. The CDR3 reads CATSLGGTDTQYF. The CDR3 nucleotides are TGTGCCACCAGTCTTGGGGGCACAGATACGCAGTATTTT.

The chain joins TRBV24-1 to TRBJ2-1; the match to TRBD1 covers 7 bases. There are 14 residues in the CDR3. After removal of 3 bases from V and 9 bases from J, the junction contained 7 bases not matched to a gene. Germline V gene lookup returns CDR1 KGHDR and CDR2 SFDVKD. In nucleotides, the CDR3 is TGTGCCACCAGTGATCCACGACAGGGAACTGAGCAGTTCTTC. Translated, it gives CATSDPRQGTEQFF.